This TCR beta chain was identified during a study of T cells in Graves' hyperthyroidism and ophthalmopathy. This CDR3 contains 14 residues. CDR1 and CDR2 (germline): LGHDT, YNNKEL (reference sequence). V was pared by 3 bases and J by 9 bases, with 15 bases between. The investigators amplified TCR beta CDR3 regions from RNA transcripts. HTBI primers were employed in a first-round RT-PCR of the TCR CDR3. TCRdb reanalysed the multiplex PCR reads using MiXCR and keeps one entry per CDR3 protein. Altogether fewer than 450,000 distinct CDR3 sequences are present, roughly 15% being singletons, with the ten largest covering approximately 19%. In its sample, this clonotype was seen many times. The antigen is not known. Study-wide points: Most clonotypes expanded in the thyroid (above 0.001) were also present in blood.

This TCR was sampled from a woman aged 55-69 years with Graves' ophthalmopathy. V is TRBV3-1 and J is TRBJ2-1; possibly TRBD2 for D (6 bases). Sequencing used blood. The CDR3 DNA sequence: TGTGCCAGCAGCCACAGGGACTCAAGGGTTGAGCAGTTCTTC. Amino acid sequence: CASSHRDSRVEQFF.